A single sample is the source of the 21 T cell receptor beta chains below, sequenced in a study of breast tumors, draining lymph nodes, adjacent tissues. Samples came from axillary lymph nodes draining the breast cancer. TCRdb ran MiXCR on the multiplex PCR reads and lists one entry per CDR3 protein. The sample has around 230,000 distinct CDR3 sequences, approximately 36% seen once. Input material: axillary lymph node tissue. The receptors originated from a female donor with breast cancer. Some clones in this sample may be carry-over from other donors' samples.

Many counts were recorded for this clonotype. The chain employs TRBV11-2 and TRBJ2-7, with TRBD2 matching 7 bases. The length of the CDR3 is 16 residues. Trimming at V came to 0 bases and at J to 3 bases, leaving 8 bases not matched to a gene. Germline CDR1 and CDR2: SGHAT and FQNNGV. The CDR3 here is CASSLDRASGSYEQYF. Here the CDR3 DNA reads TGTGCCAGCAGCTTAGATCGGGCTAGCGGAAGCTACGAGCAGTACTTC.

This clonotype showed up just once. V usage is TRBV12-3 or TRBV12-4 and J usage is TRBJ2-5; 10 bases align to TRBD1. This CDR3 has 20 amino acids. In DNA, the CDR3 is TGTGCTAGTGGTTTGATCTTCTTGGACAGGGGGAAATTAGATAAAGAGACCCAGTACTTC. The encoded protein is CASGLIFLDRGKLDKETQYF.

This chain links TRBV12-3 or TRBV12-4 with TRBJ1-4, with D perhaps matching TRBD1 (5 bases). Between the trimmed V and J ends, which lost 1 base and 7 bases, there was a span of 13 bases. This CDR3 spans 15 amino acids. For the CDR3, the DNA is TGTGCCAGCAGTTTAGGCGAGGGACGTGGTGAAAAACTGTTTTTT. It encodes CASSLGEGRGEKLFF.

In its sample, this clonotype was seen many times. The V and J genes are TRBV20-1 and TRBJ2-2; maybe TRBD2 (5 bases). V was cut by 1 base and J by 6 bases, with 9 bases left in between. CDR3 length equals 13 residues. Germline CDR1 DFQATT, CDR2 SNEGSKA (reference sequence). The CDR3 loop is CSARVSRAGELFF. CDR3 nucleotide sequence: TGCAGTGCTAGAGTGTCGCGGGCCGGGGAGCTGTTTTTT.

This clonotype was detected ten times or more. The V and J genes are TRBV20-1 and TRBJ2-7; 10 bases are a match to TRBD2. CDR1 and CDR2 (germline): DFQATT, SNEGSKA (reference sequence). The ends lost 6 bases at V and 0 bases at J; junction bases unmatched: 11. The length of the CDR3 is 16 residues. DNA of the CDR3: TGCAGTGCAAAAGATCTAGCGGGAGTAATCTCCTACGAGCAGTACTTC. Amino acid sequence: CSAKDLAGVISYEQYF.

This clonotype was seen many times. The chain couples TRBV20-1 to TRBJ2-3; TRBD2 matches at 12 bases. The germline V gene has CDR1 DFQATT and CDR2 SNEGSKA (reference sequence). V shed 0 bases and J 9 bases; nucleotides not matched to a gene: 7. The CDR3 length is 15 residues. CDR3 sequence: CSARDLTSGSETQYF. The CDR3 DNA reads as TGCAGTGCTAGAGATCTGACTAGCGGGAGCGAGACGCAGTATTTT.

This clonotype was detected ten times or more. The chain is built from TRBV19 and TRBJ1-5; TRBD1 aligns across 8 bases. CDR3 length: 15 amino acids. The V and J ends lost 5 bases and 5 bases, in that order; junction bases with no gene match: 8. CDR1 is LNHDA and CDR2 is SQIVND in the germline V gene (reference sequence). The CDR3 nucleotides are TGTGCCAGTAGTGTTGGGACAGGTGCACATCAGCCCCAGCATTTT. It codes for CASSVGTGAHQPQHF.

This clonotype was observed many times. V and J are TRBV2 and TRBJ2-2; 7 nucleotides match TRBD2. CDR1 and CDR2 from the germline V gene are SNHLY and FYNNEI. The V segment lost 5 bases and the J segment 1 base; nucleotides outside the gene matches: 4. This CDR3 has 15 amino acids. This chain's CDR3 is CASSNSGLNTGELFF. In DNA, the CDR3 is TGTGCCAGCAGTAATAGCGGGCTGAACACCGGGGAGCTGTTTTTT.

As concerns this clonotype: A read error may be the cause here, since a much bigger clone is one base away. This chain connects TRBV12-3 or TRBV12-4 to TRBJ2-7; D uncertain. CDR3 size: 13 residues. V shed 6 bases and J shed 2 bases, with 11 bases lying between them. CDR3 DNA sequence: TGTGCCAGCAGCAACGTTCCAACCTACGAGCAGTACTTC. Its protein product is CASSNVPTYEQYF.

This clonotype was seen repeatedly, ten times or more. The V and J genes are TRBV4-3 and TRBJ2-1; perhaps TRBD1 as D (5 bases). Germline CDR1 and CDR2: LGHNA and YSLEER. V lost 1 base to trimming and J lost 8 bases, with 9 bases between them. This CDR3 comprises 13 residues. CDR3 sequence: CASSQAQGDEQFF. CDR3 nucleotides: TGCGCCAGCAGCCAAGCCCAGGGTGATGAGCAGTTCTTC.

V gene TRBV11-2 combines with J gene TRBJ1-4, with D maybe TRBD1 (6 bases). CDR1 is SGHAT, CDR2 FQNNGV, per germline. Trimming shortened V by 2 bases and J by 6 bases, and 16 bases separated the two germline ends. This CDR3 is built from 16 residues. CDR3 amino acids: CASSLTSGGRYEKLFF. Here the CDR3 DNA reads TGTGCCAGCAGCTTAACTAGCGGGGGCCGCTATGAAAAACTGTTTTTT.

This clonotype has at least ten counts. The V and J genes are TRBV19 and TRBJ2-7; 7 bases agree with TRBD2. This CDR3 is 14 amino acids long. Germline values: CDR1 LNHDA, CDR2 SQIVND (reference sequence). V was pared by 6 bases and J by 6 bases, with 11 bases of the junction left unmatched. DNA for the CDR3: TGTGCCAGTAGCCTAAACGGGGGGTTCGCCGAGCAGTACTTC. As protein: CASSLNGGFAEQYF.

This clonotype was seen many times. As DNA, the CDR3 is TGCAGTGCCCCGGGGACAGGGGGTCGTGAGACCCAGTACTTC. Amino acids: CSAPGTGGRETQYF. V and J are TRBV20-1 and TRBJ2-5; TRBD1 agrees at 11 bases. Germline CDR1 is DFQATT and CDR2 is SNEGSKA (reference sequence). V lost 6 bases to trimming and J lost 5 bases; unmatched junction nucleotides: 8. The CDR3 runs to 14 residues.

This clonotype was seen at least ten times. CDR3 residues: CASRRWDRRYQETQYF. CDR3 coding DNA: TGTGCCAGCAGGCGATGGGACAGGAGGTACCAAGAGACCCAGTACTTC. The chain joins TRBV6-5 to TRBJ2-5; TRBD1 aligns across 8 bases. Losses at the gene ends were 6 bases for V and 0 bases for J; bases not matched to a gene: 9. The CDR3 spans 16 residues. Germline V gene data show CDR1 as MNHEY and CDR2 as SVGAGI.

The CDR3 DNA reads as TGTGCCAGCAGTACACCGGGACTAGAGTCCACAGATACGCAGTATTTT. It translates to CASSTPGLESTDTQYF. V is TRBV28 and J is TRBJ2-3; 8 bases are a match to TRBD2. CDR3 length: 16 residues. The germline V gene encodes CDR1 MDHEN and CDR2 SYDVKM. Trimming cost V 5 bases and J 2 bases; bases outside gene matches: 9.

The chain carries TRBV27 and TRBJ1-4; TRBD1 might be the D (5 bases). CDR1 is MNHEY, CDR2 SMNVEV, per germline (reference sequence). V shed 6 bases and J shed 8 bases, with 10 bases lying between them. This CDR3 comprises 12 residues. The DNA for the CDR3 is TGTGCCAGCAGGACAGTAGGGGAAAAACTGTTTTTT. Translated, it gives CASRTVGEKLFF.

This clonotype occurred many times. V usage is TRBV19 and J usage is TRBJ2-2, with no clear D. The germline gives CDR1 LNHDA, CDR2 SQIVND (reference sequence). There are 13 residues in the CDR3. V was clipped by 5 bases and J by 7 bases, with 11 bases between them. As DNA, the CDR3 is TGTGCCAGTAGTTGGCGGTCCGGCGGGGAGCTGTTTTTT. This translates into CASSWRSGGELFF.

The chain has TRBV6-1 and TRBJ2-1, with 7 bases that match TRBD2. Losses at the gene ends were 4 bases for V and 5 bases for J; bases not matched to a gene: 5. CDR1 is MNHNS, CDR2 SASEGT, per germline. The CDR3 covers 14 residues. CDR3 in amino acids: CASSAAGPHNEQFF. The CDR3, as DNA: TGTGCCAGCAGTGCAGCGGGACCACACAATGAGCAGTTCTTC.

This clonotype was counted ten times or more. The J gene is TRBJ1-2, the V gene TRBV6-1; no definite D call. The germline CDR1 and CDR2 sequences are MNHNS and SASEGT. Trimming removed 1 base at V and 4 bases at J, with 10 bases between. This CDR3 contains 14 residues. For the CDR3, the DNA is TGTGCCAGCAGTGAAGAGAGGGAAATCTATGGCTACACCTTC. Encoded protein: CASSEEREIYGYTF.

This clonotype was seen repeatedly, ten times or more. CDR3 loop: CASSRRDRDPTDTQYF. The CDR3 DNA sequence: TGTGCCAGCAGCCGCAGGGACAGGGATCCCACAGATACGCAGTATTTT. The chain combines TRBV4-2 with TRBJ2-3; 9 bases match TRBD1. With V trimmed by 4 bases and J by 2 bases, 7 bases remained unmatched. This CDR3 spans 16 amino acids. Germline V gene lookup returns CDR1 LGHNA and CDR2 YNFKEQ.

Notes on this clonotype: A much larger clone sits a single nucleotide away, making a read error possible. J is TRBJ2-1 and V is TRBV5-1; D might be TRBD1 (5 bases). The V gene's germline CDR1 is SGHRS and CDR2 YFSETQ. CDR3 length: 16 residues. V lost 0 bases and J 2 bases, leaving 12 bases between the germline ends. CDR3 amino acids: CASSLGGSPAYNEQFF. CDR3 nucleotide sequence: TGCGCCAGCAGCTTGGGGGGCTCCCCTGCCTACAATGAGCAGTTCTTC.